These 6 T cell receptor beta chains came from one sample sequenced in a study of beta chain features in type 1 diabetes. Isolated RNA was reverse transcribed in full, so expressed TCRB transcripts were sequenced. Generated by immunoSEQ multiplex PCR, the TCRdb table keeps only in-frame clones and is missing some. The sample has 350,000 to 450,000 clones, roughly 15% seen once; the top ten hold about 0.019%. The material sequenced was naive CD4+ T cells from blood. The receptors originated from a woman between 18 and 29 years old in good health.

The table lists this clone with a few counts. V usage is TRBV28 and J usage is TRBJ2-6; 7 nucleotides agree with TRBD1. V lost 4 bases, J lost 2 bases, and 2 bases stayed unmatched. Germline loops: CDR1 MDHEN, CDR2 SYDVKM. The CDR3 is 15 amino acids. DNA of the CDR3: TGTGCCAGCAGTTATACAGGGGCTGGGGCCAACGTCCTGACTTTC. Protein: CASSYTGAGANVLTF.

The genes are TRBV7-8 and TRBJ2-5; 9 bases agree with TRBD1. This CDR3 is 14 amino acids long. The germline CDR1 and CDR2 sequences are SGHVS and FQNEAQ. Trimming at V came to 7 bases and at J to 5 bases, leaving 8 bases not matched to a gene. The CDR3 DNA reads TGTGCCAGCATCACAGGGGGCTGGGGGGAGACCCAGTACTTC. This codes for CASITGGWGETQYF.

The chain uses TRBV11-2 and TRBJ2-1; weak D call: TRBD2 (5 bases). Germline values: CDR1 SGHAT, CDR2 FQNNGV. Trimming removed 5 bases at V and 0 bases at J, with 14 bases between. The CDR3 runs 16 residues. The CDR3 nucleotides read TGTGCCAGCAGCCCAAAGCGGTTCAGCTCCTACAATGAGCAGTTCTTC. Its protein product is CASSPKRFSSYNEQFF.

V and J are TRBV6-5 and TRBJ2-7; 7 bases match TRBD2. With V trimmed by 6 bases and J by 2 bases, 7 bases remained unmatched. This CDR3 is built from 14 residues. CDR1 and CDR2 (germline): MNHEY, SVGAGI. In DNA, the CDR3 is TGTGCCAGCAGCTCGGGACTACCAGCCTACGAGCAGTACTTC. The encoded protein is CASSSGLPAYEQYF.

J is TRBJ2-1 and V is TRBV15, with D uncertain. CDR3 length: 13 amino acids. Germline V gives CDR1 LNHNV, CDR2 YYDKDF (reference sequence). Trimming took 5 bases from V and 7 from J, leaving 12 bases between them. The CDR3 loop is CATSRMAPNEQFF. For the CDR3, the DNA is TGTGCCACCAGCCGTATGGCACCGAATGAGCAGTTCTTC. The full variable domain, with the rest looked up from reference TRBV15 and TRBJ2-1, is DAMVIQNPRYQVTQFGKPVTLSCSQTLNHNVMYWYQQKSSQAPKLLFHYYDKDFNNEADTPDNFQSRRPNTSFCFLDIRSPGLGDTAMYLCATSRMAPNEQFFGPGTRLTVL.

This clone was seen more than once but under ten times. The genes are TRBV9 and TRBJ2-5; no reliable D call. This CDR3 spans 15 amino acids. Germline lookup yields CDR1 SGDLS and CDR2 YYNGEE. Trimming took 0 bases from V and 9 from J, leaving 18 bases between them. This chain's CDR3 is CASSVGASPRSAQYF. The CDR3 nucleotides read TGTGCCAGCAGCGTAGGAGCTAGTCCGCGATCGGCCCAGTACTTC.